The clone carrying this T cell receptor beta chain was counted a few times. The antigen remains unidentified. A much more abundant neighbour one base away suggests this may be a read error. This sample is drawn from a study of blood T cells in healthy people across ages. Study outcomes and limitations: The unknown donor CMV status may have confounded expanded clonotype changes. Per million T cells, the diversity of TCR beta decreased roughly linearly as age advanced.

This CDR3 spans 19 amino acids. The trim removed 2 bases at V and 3 bases at J, leaving 18 bases unmatched. Per germline, CDR1 SGHVS and CDR2 FNYEAQ. Each sample yielded at least 6 million isolated PBMCs. With a J-beta primer mix and a sample-barcoded 5' primer, a second PCR ran about 6 to 11 cycles. Each of the samples gave a minimum of 2.5 million paired-end reads that contained CDR3. TCRdb processed the 5' RACE reads anew with MiXCR; each CDR3 protein has one entry. The sample contains some 790,000 distinct CDR3 sequences, more than 25% of which appear only once. The sequence was collected from a woman of 80 years or more in good health. The sample comprised blood. The chain combines TRBV7-6 with TRBJ2-7; TRBD1 matches 8 bases. The CDR3 loop reads CASSLSTAQGATRGYEQYF. As DNA, the CDR3 is TGTGCCAGCAGCTTATCTACGGCTCAGGGGGCGACCCGAGGCTACGAGCAGTACTTC. Looking up the rest from reference TRBV7-6 and TRBJ2-7 gives the full variable domain: GAGVSQSPRYKVTKRGQDVALRCDPISGHVSLYWYRQALGQGPEFLTYFNYEAQQDKSGLPNDRFSAERPEGSISTLTIQRTEQRDSAMYRCASSLSTAQGATRGYEQYFGPGTRLTVT.